Below are 30 T cell receptor beta chains sequenced from a single sample in a study of blood T cell repertoires in COVID-19. The assay was immunoSEQ multiplex PCR, and TCRdb's table has in-frame clones only and misses some. The sample records more than 250,000 clones, over 75% being singletons. What was sequenced was PBMCs or T cells enriched from blood (not recorded which). The receptors derive from a man aged 25 to 40 who had recovered from COVID-19.

The genes are TRBV19 and TRBJ1-2; the match to TRBD1 covers 8 bases. Germline lookup yields CDR1 LNHDA and CDR2 SQIVND (reference sequence). This CDR3 is 15 amino acids long. The junction had 8 bases not matched to a gene; V was cut back by 4 bases and J by 4 bases. The CDR3 bases are TGTGCCAGTAGTAGGGGACAGGAGGGGATCTATGGCTACACCTTC. Protein sequence: CASSRGQEGIYGYTF.

The chain employs TRBV5-1 and TRBJ2-5, with 11 bases fitting TRBD2. The V gene's germline CDR1 is SGHRS and CDR2 YFSETQ. This CDR3 has 15 residues. J gave up 5 bases and V 1 base, and 4 bases lay outside the gene matches. The CDR3 nucleotides are TGCGCCAGCAGCTTGTTCCTAGCGGGGGGTGAGACCCAGTACTTC. Protein sequence: CASSLFLAGGETQYF.

This clone was recorded only once. This chain joins TRBV19 and TRBJ1-2; D possibly corresponds to TRBD1 (6 bases). Trimming cost V 6 bases and J 3 bases, with 20 bases left between them. Germline lookup yields CDR1 LNHDA and CDR2 SQIVND (reference sequence). The CDR3 is 16 amino acids. The CDR3 spells CASSPGRGAVDYGYTF. CDR3 nucleotide sequence: TGTGCCAGTAGCCCCGGGCGGGGGGCGGTGGACTATGGCTACACCTTC.

V usage is TRBV6-4 and J usage is TRBJ2-1; tentative D call: TRBD2 (5 bases). Germline CDR1 reads MRHNA; CDR2 reads SNTAGT. Trimming pared 3 bases from V and 5 bases from J, leaving 8 bases between. The CDR3 totals 13 residues. The CDR3 spells CASSEDFHNEQFF. The CDR3 DNA sequence: TGTGCCAGCAGTGAGGACTTTCACAATGAGCAGTTCTTC.

V gene TRBV2 combines with J gene TRBJ1-2, with TRBD1 matching over 9 bases. This CDR3 comprises 15 residues. The junction had 12 bases not matched to a gene; V was cut back by 7 bases and J by 6 bases. Germline V gene sequence: CDR1 SNHLY, CDR2 FYNNEI. CDR3 bases: TGTGCCAGCACTGCCCGAGCCGGGACAGGGCATGGCTACACCTTC. Encoded protein: CASTARAGTGHGYTF.

The chain has TRBV2 and TRBJ1-2, with 7 bases aligning to TRBD1. V lost 9 bases and J lost 1; bases outside the gene matches: 17. This CDR3 spans 17 amino acids. Germline V lookup: CDR1 SNHLY, CDR2 FYNNEI. Written as DNA, the CDR3 is TGTGCCAGGAGGGGGCAGGGTCTTGTCGAAGTTAACTATGGCTACACCTTC. Translation: CARRGQGLVEVNYGYTF. The variable domain in full, completed from reference TRBV2 and TRBJ1-2, reads EPEVTQTPSHQVTQMGQEVILRCVPISNHLYFYWYRQILGQKVEFLVSFYNNEISEKSEIFDDQFSVERPDGSNFTLKIRSTKLEDSAMYFCARRGQGLVEVNYGYTFGSGTRLTVV.

The V call is TRBV9, the J call TRBJ2-3; 8 nucleotides line up with TRBD2. Germline V CDR1 and CDR2: SGDLS, YYNGEE. CDR3 length: 16 residues. J lost 4 bases, V lost 1 base, and 8 bases had no gene match. CDR3 sequence reads: CASSVFRGGQADTQYF. DNA of the CDR3: TGTGCCAGCAGCGTATTTCGGGGGGGCCAGGCAGATACGCAGTATTTT.

This sequence joins TRBV5-1 and TRBJ1-1; D gene uncertain. Per germline, CDR1 SGHRS and CDR2 YFSETQ. This CDR3 contains 14 residues. V gave up 3 bases and J gave up 4 bases, with 13 bases separating them. The CDR3 region has the DNA TGCGCCAGCAGCTCTGAGGGTGGTCCCACTGAAGCTTTCTTT. Protein: CASSSEGGPTEAFF.

The chain uses TRBV7-9 and TRBJ1-6, with no clear D. Trimming removed 1 base at V and 6 bases at J, with 10 bases between. CDR3 length equals 15 residues. Germline V gives CDR1 SEHNR, CDR2 FQNEAQ (reference sequence). DNA for the CDR3: TGTGCCAGCAGCTTAGTTGAGGGCCTTAATTCACCCCTCCACTTT. It yields the protein CASSLVEGLNSPLHF.

V usage is TRBV9 and J usage is TRBJ1-3; possibly TRBD1 for D (5 bases). Trimming cost V 4 bases and J 4 bases, with 18 bases left between them. The CDR3 totals 16 residues. Germline loops: CDR1 SGDLS, CDR2 YYNGEE. This chain's CDR3 is CASSTSPGEEGNTIYF. The CDR3 DNA follows: TGTGCCAGCAGCACTAGCCCGGGGGAGGAAGGAAACACCATATATTTT.

V and J are TRBV4-2 and TRBJ2-3, with D possibly TRBD1 on 5 matching bases. V was pared by 2 bases and J by 1 base, with 13 bases between. Germline V gives CDR1 LGHNA, CDR2 YNFKEQ. CDR3 size: 16 residues. The CDR3 DNA sequence: TGTGCCAGCAGCCAATCTTACGGCAGGGGCACAGATACGCAGTATTTT. Protein product: CASSQSYGRGTDTQYF.

The CDR3 DNA sequence: TGCGCCAGCAGCTCCGAGGGCCGGGGCTACACCTTC. It encodes CASSSEGRGYTF. The chain uses TRBV5-1 and TRBJ1-2; D gene uncertain. The CDR3 runs to 12 residues. Trimming removed 3 bases at V and 8 bases at J, with 11 bases between. Germline CDR1 reads SGHRS; CDR2 reads YFSETQ.

This clone was recorded a few times. V usage is TRBV5-4 and J usage is TRBJ2-5; 7 nucleotides agree with TRBD2. The V gene's germline CDR1 is SGHNT and CDR2 YYREEE (reference sequence). V dropped 0 bases and J dropped 5; count of bases not matched to a gene: 7. This CDR3 spans 15 amino acids. CDR3 loop: CASSLDGLVRETQYF. Written as DNA, the CDR3 is TGTGCCAGCAGCTTGGACGGACTAGTTCGGGAGACCCAGTACTTC.

V and J are TRBV5-4 and TRBJ1-2, with no clear D. Per germline, CDR1 SGHNT and CDR2 YYREEE (reference sequence). This CDR3 contains 16 residues. Trimming cost V 0 bases and J 4 bases, with 16 bases left between them. The DNA of the CDR3 is TGTGCCAGCAGCTTGGCCGGGAAACAGTCGCTCTATGGCTACACCTTC. Residues: CASSLAGKQSLYGYTF.

This chain connects TRBV19 to TRBJ1-1, with a tentative D call TRBD1 (5 bases). The CDR3 runs to 14 residues. Trimming cost V 7 bases and J 1 base, with 13 bases left between them. Germline V gives CDR1 LNHDA, CDR2 SQIVND (reference sequence). CDR3 nucleotide sequence: TGTGCCAGTAAGTATCGACAGAAGAACACTGAAGCTTTCTTT. This sequence encodes CASKYRQKNTEAFF.

The gene calls are TRBV24-1 and TRBJ2-1; D perhaps matches TRBD2 (6 bases). The CDR3 has 17 residues. The germline gives CDR1 KGHDR, CDR2 SFDVKD. Trimming removed 3 bases from V and 1 base from J, with 15 bases in between. The CDR3 sequence: CATSDHTGGPSYNEQFF. CDR3 DNA: TGTGCCACCAGTGATCATACCGGGGGTCCGTCCTACAATGAGCAGTTCTTC.

The rearrangement joins TRBV6-5 to TRBJ2-7; 7 positions match TRBD1. The CDR3 covers 14 residues. Germline V gives CDR1 MNHEY, CDR2 SVGAGI. J lost 3 bases, V lost 3 bases, and 5 bases had no gene match. CDR3 DNA sequence: TGTGCCAGCAGTTATACAGGGGTGGGCTACGAGCAGTACTTC. Translating it yields CASSYTGVGYEQYF.

The V call is TRBV11-1, the J call TRBJ2-7, with 7 positions matching TRBD1. In germline, CDR1 is SGHAT, CDR2 FQDESV (reference sequence). J lost 3 bases, V lost 2 bases, and 7 bases had no gene match. The CDR3 is 15 amino acids. The CDR3 DNA reads as TGTGCCAGCAGCTTAAGCGACAGGGCCCTCTACGAGCAGTACTTC. It codes for CASSLSDRALYEQYF.

The chain joins TRBV9 to TRBJ1-3, with no clear D. V shed 2 bases and J shed 0 bases, with 15 bases lying between them. This CDR3 comprises 17 residues. From germline, CDR1 is SGDLS and CDR2 YYNGEE. The CDR3 coding sequence is TGTGCCAGCAGCGTTTCGGCAGGTCTAAGCTCTGGAAACACCATATATTTT. Translated, it gives CASSVSAGLSSGNTIYF. Using reference TRBV9 and TRBJ1-3 for the parts outside the CDR3, the full variable domain is DSGVTQTPKHLITATGQRVTLRCSPRSGDLSVYWYQQSLDQGLQFLIQYYNGEERAKGNILERFSAQQFPDLHSELNLSSLELGDSALYFCASSVSAGLSSGNTIYFGEGSWLTVV.

This clone was seen only once. The chain couples TRBV11-2 to TRBJ1-1; D unresolved. In germline, CDR1 is SGHAT, CDR2 FQNNGV. The CDR3 consists of 13 residues. Trimming took off 7 bases at V and 4 bases at J, with 13 bases between the two ends. The CDR3 nucleotides read TGTGCCAGCACGTATGCCCGGGGCACTGAAGCTTTCTTT. Its translation is CASTYARGTEAFF.

Note on this clone: The junction departs from germline at one end; a sequencing error may be responsible. The chain joins TRBV6-6 to TRBJ1-1; 7 nucleotides line up with TRBD1. The germline CDR1 and CDR2 sequences are MNHNY and SVGAGI (reference sequence). The CDR3 spans 15 residues. CDR3 residues: CASSYGTDVNTEAFF. The CDR3 DNA reads TGTGCCAGCAGTTACGGGACAGATGTGAATACTGAAGCTTTCTTT.

The chain uses TRBV11-1 and TRBJ1-6, with TRBD1 as a possible D gene (5 bases). Germline loops: CDR1 SGHAT, CDR2 FQDESV (reference sequence). The length of the CDR3 is 14 residues. Trimming stripped 8 bases from V and 3 bases from J, with 11 bases between. This chain's CDR3 is CASSGQFYNSPLHF. Written as DNA, the CDR3 is TGTGCCAGCTCTGGACAATTCTATAATTCACCCCTCCACTTT.

The rearrangement joins TRBV2 to TRBJ2-5; unclear D gene. CDR3 length: 12 amino acids. The germline V and J ends were trimmed by 3 bases and 4 bases, with 6 bases remaining between them. Germline loops: CDR1 SNHLY, CDR2 FYNNEI. CDR3 in DNA: TGTGCCAGCAGTGAGCGTGGAGAGACCCAGTACTTC. Translation gives CASSERGETQYF. Combining the CDR3 with reference TRBV2 and TRBJ2-5 gives the whole variable domain EPEVTQTPSHQVTQMGQEVILRCVPISNHLYFYWYRQILGQKVEFLVSFYNNEISEKSEIFDDQFSVERPDGSNFTLKIRSTKLEDSAMYFCASSERGETQYFGPGTRLLVL.

The gene calls are TRBV6-1 and TRBJ1-6; 8 bases are a match to TRBD1. The CDR3 is made up of 15 amino acids. Germline V gene data show CDR1 as MNHNS and CDR2 as SASEGT. After removal of 2 bases from V and 6 bases from J, the junction contained 3 bases not matched to a gene. This chain's CDR3 is CASSERTGSNSPLHF. The CDR3 DNA sequence: TGTGCCAGCAGTGAAAGGACAGGGAGTAATTCACCCCTCCACTTT.

Here the CDR3 reads CATVRGGRGYTF. The CDR3 DNA reads TGTGCCACCGTTCGGGGGGGCAGAGGCTACACCTTC. The chain joins TRBV12-3 or TRBV12-4 to TRBJ1-2, with D possibly matching TRBD1 (6 bases). V lost 10 bases and J 8 bases, leaving 17 bases between the germline ends. The CDR3 is 12 amino acids.

The rearrangement uses TRBV6-1 and TRBJ1-6; D call uncertain. V was pared by 3 bases and J by 14 bases, with 11 bases between. Germline V gene lookup returns CDR1 MNHNS and CDR2 SASEGT. This CDR3 spans 12 amino acids. The CDR3 region has the DNA TGTGCCAGCAGTGATGGCATGCGGTCCCTCCACTTT. As protein: CASSDGMRSLHF.

This clone came up a few times. The gene calls are TRBV5-1 and TRBJ1-2; weak D call: TRBD1 (5 bases). Trimming shortened V by 0 bases and J by 8 bases, and 23 bases separated the two germline ends. The CDR3 has 17 residues. Germline lookup yields CDR1 SGHRS and CDR2 YFSETQ. The CDR3 reads CASSLGLLGGDVVGYTF. CDR3 sequence (DNA): TGCGCCAGCAGCTTGGGCTTGTTAGGAGGGGACGTCGTCGGCTACACCTTC.

Turning to this clone: Distinct nucleotide sequences in the sample also encode this CDR3. CDR3 region: CASSQDRDYGYTF. DNA of the CDR3: TGCGCCAGCAGCCAAGATCGGGACTATGGCTACACCTTC. This sequence joins TRBV4-3 and TRBJ1-2; D gene ambiguous. The length of the CDR3 is 13 residues. Per the germline V gene, CDR1 is LGHNA and CDR2 is YSLEER. Trimming removed 0 bases from V and 3 bases from J, with 5 bases in between.

J is TRBJ1-1 and V is TRBV30; no clear D gene. Germline CDR1 reads GTSNPN; CDR2 reads SVGIG (reference sequence). The CDR3 contains 11 residues. Trimming shortened V by 5 bases and J by 0 bases, and 4 bases separated the two germline ends. The CDR3 DNA is TGTGCCTGGGCTATGAACACTGAAGCTTTCTTT. Residues: CAWAMNTEAFF.

This chain links TRBV4-1 with TRBJ1-5; 8 bases agree with TRBD1. After removal of 2 bases from V and 4 bases from J, the junction contained 10 bases not matched to a gene. CDR3 size: 17 residues. Per the germline V gene, CDR1 is MGHRA and CDR2 is YSYEKL. The CDR3 DNA is TGCGCCAGCAGCCAATCACCGCTTAGGACAGGGAATCAGCCCCAGCATTTT. It codes for CASSQSPLRTGNQPQHF.